This TCR beta chain comes out of a study of beta chain features in type 1 diabetes. Study-wide results and caveats: The question of HLA type influencing TCRB rearrangement was one that remained unresolved here.

This clone was seen a few times. Antigen unknown. Expressed TCRB transcripts were sequenced, since all the RNA that had been isolated was reverse transcribed. Generated by immunoSEQ multiplex PCR, the TCRdb table keeps only in-frame clones and is missing some. This table has over 700,000 clones, 15% to 20% appearing once. Sequencing was done on a sample of naive CD4+ T cells from blood. The receptor comes from a woman between 18 and 30 years old in good health.

The CDR3 nucleotides are TGTGCCAGCAGCCAAGTTCCCTTTGTGAGCGGGAGGGCCATGACGGATACGCAGTATTTT. This encodes CASSQVPFVSGRAMTDTQYF. The chain combines TRBV14 with TRBJ2-3; 10 bases are a match to TRBD2. Trimming at V came to 1 base and at J to 6 bases, leaving 19 bases not matched to a gene. This CDR3 has 20 residues. Germline assignment: CDR1 SGHDN and CDR2 FVKESK.